This T cell receptor beta chain was captured by sequencing in a study of CD8 T cells in Susac syndrome. Trimming at V came to 1 base and at J to 5 bases, leaving 3 bases not matched to a gene. Germline values: CDR1 SGHTA, CDR2 FQGNSA. This CDR3 is 15 amino acids long. Random-hexamer reverse transcription was applied to about 0.45 to 1 ug RNA. TCRdb re-analysed the immunoSEQ multiplex PCR reads in MiXCR, keeping a single row per CDR3 protein. The sample lists about 22,000 distinct CDR3 sequences; 93% were seen once. This rearrangement joins TRBV7-2 to TRBJ2-5; 11 nucleotides agree with TRBD2. What was sequenced was CD8+ T cells from PBMCs. The receptor was derived from a human donor in good health. In DNA, the CDR3 is TGTGCCAGCAGCTTAGAGTTAGCGGGGGGGGAGACCCAGTACTTC. This gives the protein CASSLELAGGETQYF.